This entry lists 6 T cell receptor beta chains sequenced from one sample in a study of T cell repertoires in cytomegalovirus infection. TCRdb re-analysed the reads in MiXCR, keeping a single row per CDR3 protein. The sample records 150,000 to 190,000 distinct CDR3 sequences, about a quarter being singletons. The sample taken for sequencing was PBMCs. These receptor sequences come from a human donor in good health (CMV status not recorded). Some clones in this sample may be carry-over from other donors' samples.

The chain has TRBV4-1 and TRBJ1-5; a possible D gene is TRBD1 (6 bases). Trimming took off 4 bases at V and 3 bases at J, with 10 bases between the two ends. The CDR3 runs 14 residues. CDR1 and CDR2 from the germline V gene are MGHRA and YSYEKL. CDR3 residues: CASSPQGLNQPQHF. The DNA for the CDR3 is TGCGCCAGCAGCCCACAGGGTCTCAATCAGCCCCAGCATTTT.

This clonotype was observed many times. The chain couples TRBV28 to TRBJ2-7; a possible D gene is TRBD1 (6 bases). Germline V gives CDR1 MDHEN, CDR2 SYDVKM. This CDR3 comprises 14 residues. Trimming took 2 bases from V and 6 from J, leaving 14 bases between them. In nucleotides, the CDR3 is TGTGCCAGCAGTTTAGTACAGGGTGTGCGCGAGCAGTACTTC. Its translation is CASSLVQGVREQYF.

This chain links TRBV2 with TRBJ2-3; the match to TRBD2 covers 14 bases. V shed 5 bases, J shed 6 bases, and the junction held 4 bases outside the gene matches. The germline V gene has CDR1 SNHLY and CDR2 FYNNEI. The CDR3 sequence is 15 residues long. CDR3 DNA: TGTGCCAGCAGTAGGACTAGCGGGGGGCCCGATACGCAGTATTTT. Its translation: CASSRTSGGPDTQYF.

This clonotype occurred a few times. CDR3 loop: CASSYYSVNTEAFF. DNA of the CDR3: TGTGCCAGCAGTTACTATTCAGTGAACACTGAAGCTTTCTTT. V gene TRBV6-2 or TRBV6-3 combines with J gene TRBJ1-1; D is uncertain. CDR3 length: 14 amino acids. V was shortened by 1 base and J by 0 bases, with 6 bases between the two germline ends. Germline CDR1 is MNHEY and CDR2 is SVGEGT.

The V call is TRBV7-3, the J call TRBJ2-2; D uncertain. CDR1 and CDR2 (germline): SGHTA, FQGTGA. V was pared by 2 bases and J by 1 base, with 14 bases between. CDR3 length: 17 amino acids. The CDR3 bases are TGTGCCAGCAGCTTATTAAGCAGGCCGTTGAACACCGGGGAGCTGTTTTTT. Translated: CASSLLSRPLNTGELFF.

The chain uses TRBV2 and TRBJ2-4; TRBD2 matches 12 bases. There are 17 residues in the CDR3. CDR1 SNHLY and CDR2 FYNNEI come from the germline V gene. Trimming removed 5 bases from V and 1 base from J; junction bases left unmatched: 6. CDR3 amino acids: CASSLRLAGAAKNIQYF. The CDR3 DNA follows: TGTGCCAGCAGTCTCCGACTAGCGGGGGCCGCCAAAAACATTCAGTACTTC.